The present entry profiles one T cell receptor (beta chain) with its context. Its target is unknown. A second roughly 7 to 11 cycle PCR used barcoded and J-beta primers. Each TCR beta cDNA got a 12-nucleotide random molecular identifier. TCRdb re-derived calls from the 5' RACE reads in MiXCR, one entry per CDR3 protein. The data hold roughly 800,000 distinct CDR3 sequences, with 58% observed a single time. From germline, CDR1 is SGHRS and CDR2 YFSETQ. This CDR3 region has 13 residues. V was clipped by 0 bases and J by 6 bases, with 9 bases between them. These data are taken from a study of blood T cells in healthy people across ages. The wider study: About one barcoded beta molecule per two T cells was captured by template switching. Study results and limitations: Per-million-T-cell TCR beta diversity fell roughly linearly with age. Naive T cell percentage strongly correlated with TCR beta diversity.

The chain employs TRBV5-1 and TRBJ1-2, with D maybe TRBD1 (5 bases). This TCR was sampled from a man between 25 and 39 years old in good health. Sequencing input: blood. CDR3 protein: CASSLAGIDGYTF. The CDR3 nucleotides are TGCGCCAGCAGCTTGGCAGGGATTGATGGCTACACCTTC.